This is a list of T cell receptor beta chains from one sample in a study of cytomegalovirus exposure and HLA in healthy donors. The data were produced by immunoSEQ multiplex PCR, yet TCRdb's version contains in-frame clones alone and is incomplete. The sample records tens of thousands of clones, 60% to 75% being singletons. The sample consisted of PBMCs. The source is a man aged 40-49 years in good health and CMV-seropositive. CDR3s include the opening cysteine and the closing phenylalanine or tryptophan. D genes are given only for firm matches. Clone sizes are given selectively: once, few, many, or a class where the clone is expanded.

cdr3_nt: TGTGCCAGCAGCCAAACAGGGGACGAGCAGTACTTC; cdr3_aa: CASSQTGDEQYF; d_call: TRBD1; v_call: TRBV7-9; clone_size: -; j_call: TRBJ2-7
cdr3_nt: TGTGCCAGCAGCTTGACAGGCTTGGCAGGGGATTCACCCCTCCACTTT; cdr3_aa: CASSLTGLAGDSPLHF; d_call: -; v_call: TRBV5-6; clone_size: -; j_call: TRBJ1-6
cdr3_nt: TGTGCCAGCAGTGTTGAAGGGGGGGTAGAGACCCAGTACTTC; cdr3_aa: CASSVEGGVETQYF; d_call: -; v_call: TRBV6-1; clone_size: -; j_call: TRBJ2-5
cdr3_nt: TGCGCCAGCTCACCGGGACAGGGCATCAATCAGCCCCAGCATTTT; cdr3_aa: CASSPGQGINQPQHF; d_call: TRBD1; v_call: TRBV5-1; clone_size: -; j_call: TRBJ1-5
cdr3_nt: TGTGCCAGCAGCAAGGACAGCTATGGCTACACCTTC; cdr3_aa: CASSKDSYGYTF; d_call: -; v_call: TRBV2; clone_size: few; j_call: TRBJ1-2
cdr3_nt: TGCGCCAGCAGCCAAGACCCGCGAACGTCGAGCTCCTACGAGCAGTACTTC; cdr3_aa: CASSQDPRTSSSYEQYF; d_call: -; v_call: TRBV4-1; clone_size: -; j_call: TRBJ2-7
cdr3_nt: TGTGCCAGCAGCTTAAACACGAACACTGAAGCTTTCTTT; cdr3_aa: CASSLNTNTEAFF; d_call: -; v_call: TRBV5-8; clone_size: -; j_call: TRBJ1-1
cdr3_nt: TGTGCCAGCAGTTACGCGGGACAGGAGACCTACGAGCAGTACTTC; cdr3_aa: CASSYAGQETYEQYF; d_call: TRBD1; v_call: TRBV6-5; clone_size: few; j_call: TRBJ2-7
cdr3_nt: TGTGCCAGCAGCTACGGCGGGGGGTCCTACAATGAGCAGTTCTTC; cdr3_aa: CASSYGGGSYNEQFF; d_call: TRBD2; v_call: TRBV5-6; clone_size: -; j_call: TRBJ2-1
cdr3_nt: TGTGCCAGCAGCGTAGCAGGGGGACTTGACACCGGGGAGCTGTTTTTT; cdr3_aa: CASSVAGGLDTGELFF; d_call: -; v_call: TRBV9; clone_size: -; j_call: TRBJ2-2
cdr3_nt: TGTGCCACCAGCAGAGATATGGGGAGGTCTAACTATGGCTACACCTTC; cdr3_aa: CATSRDMGRSNYGYTF; d_call: -; v_call: TRBV15; clone_size: -; j_call: TRBJ1-2
cdr3_nt: TGTGCCAGCTCACCACCGGGACTAGCGGGGGGCTCCTACAATGAGCAGTTCTTC; cdr3_aa: CASSPPGLAGGSYNEQFF; d_call: TRBD2; v_call: TRBV18; clone_size: few; j_call: TRBJ2-1
cdr3_nt: TGTGCCAGCAGGGAGGGACAGGGACTAACCTATGGCTACACCTTC; cdr3_aa: CASREGQGLTYGYTF; d_call: TRBD1; v_call: TRBV6-5; clone_size: -; j_call: TRBJ1-2
cdr3_nt: TGTGCCAGCAGCGCTTACTCGGCCTACGAGCAGTACTTC; cdr3_aa: CASSAYSAYEQYF; d_call: -; v_call: TRBV2; clone_size: -; j_call: TRBJ2-7
cdr3_nt: TGTGCCAGCAGCGTAGAAGTGGCGGGGGGGAATGAGCAGTTCTTC; cdr3_aa: CASSVEVAGGNEQFF; d_call: TRBD2; v_call: TRBV9; clone_size: -; j_call: TRBJ2-1
cdr3_nt: TGTGCCAGCAGTGAATCGGGAGGGTACACTGAAGCTTTCTTT; cdr3_aa: CASSESGGYTEAFF; d_call: -; v_call: TRBV25-1; clone_size: -; j_call: TRBJ1-1
cdr3_nt: TGTGCCAGCAGCGTCGGGGGGACAGGGGTAGAGACCCAGTACTTC; cdr3_aa: CASSVGGTGVETQYF; d_call: TRBD1; v_call: TRBV9; clone_size: -; j_call: TRBJ2-5
cdr3_nt: TGTGCCAGCAGCTCCGGAGCATTTCAGGGTGATACGCAGTATTTT; cdr3_aa: CASSSGAFQGDTQYF; d_call: -; v_call: TRBV7-9; clone_size: few; j_call: TRBJ2-3
cdr3_nt: TGTGCCAGCAGCCTAGGGACAGGCTATGGCTACACCTTC; cdr3_aa: CASSLGTGYGYTF; d_call: TRBD1; v_call: TRBV14; clone_size: -; j_call: TRBJ1-2
cdr3_nt: TGTGCCAGCAGTCTCGGGGGTGATTCCTACGAGCAGTACTTC; cdr3_aa: CASSLGGDSYEQYF; d_call: -; v_call: TRBV28; clone_size: -; j_call: TRBJ2-7
cdr3_nt: TGTGCCAGCAGCTTAGGGACAACCGATCATCAGCCCCAGCATTTT; cdr3_aa: CASSLGTTDHQPQHF; d_call: -; v_call: TRBV7-9; clone_size: -; j_call: TRBJ1-5
cdr3_nt: TGTGCCTGGACGGTGAATATACAGGGTGGCTACACCTTC; cdr3_aa: CAWTVNIQGGYTF; d_call: -; v_call: TRBV30; clone_size: -; j_call: TRBJ1-2
cdr3_nt: TGTGCCAGCAGTTACGGGACAGGGGTAGGCTATGGCTACACCTTC; cdr3_aa: CASSYGTGVGYGYTF; d_call: TRBD1; v_call: TRBV6-6; clone_size: -; j_call: TRBJ1-2
cdr3_nt: TGTGCCAGCAGCCAAGCCGGGACAGGGGGTTCACCCCTCCACTTT; cdr3_aa: CASSQAGTGGSPLHF; d_call: TRBD1; v_call: TRBV4-2; clone_size: -; j_call: TRBJ1-6
cdr3_nt: TGTGCCAGCAGCCAAGATGGGGGGGCTGGGGCCAACGTCCTGACTTTC; cdr3_aa: CASSQDGGAGANVLTF; d_call: TRBD2; v_call: TRBV4-2; clone_size: -; j_call: TRBJ2-6
cdr3_nt: TGTGCCAGCAGCTTTGTGTTGGGAGACCAAGAGACCCAGTACTTC; cdr3_aa: CASSFVLGDQETQYF; d_call: -; v_call: TRBV7-9; clone_size: few; j_call: TRBJ2-5
cdr3_nt: TGTGCCAGCAGCATGGGACACGGTCTCGAGCAGTACTTC; cdr3_aa: CASSMGHGLEQYF; d_call: -; v_call: TRBV7-3; clone_size: few; j_call: TRBJ2-7
cdr3_nt: TGTGCCAGCAGCTTAGATTGGGAGCGGGGGGGCCGGAACACCGGGGAGCTGTTTTTT; cdr3_aa: CASSLDWERGGRNTGELFF; d_call: TRBD2; v_call: TRBV7-9; clone_size: once; j_call: TRBJ2-2
cdr3_nt: TGTGCCAGCAGTAACGGACAGGGTGATGAAAAACTGTTTTTT; cdr3_aa: CASSNGQGDEKLFF; d_call: TRBD1; v_call: TRBV6-6; clone_size: once; j_call: TRBJ1-4
cdr3_nt: TGTGCCAGCAGCTCCAGGGAGGGGCACTCCTACAATGAGCAGTTCTTC; cdr3_aa: CASSSREGHSYNEQFF; d_call: TRBD2; v_call: TRBV7-9; clone_size: once; j_call: TRBJ2-1
cdr3_nt: TGTGCCAGCAGCGTAGTTGCGGGGGCGAACACCGGGGAGCTGTTTTTT; cdr3_aa: CASSVVAGANTGELFF; d_call: TRBD2; v_call: TRBV9; clone_size: -; j_call: TRBJ2-2
cdr3_nt: TGTGCCAGCAGCTTGGACTCCGGGACAGGGGAAAAACTGTTTTTT; cdr3_aa: CASSLDSGTGEKLFF; d_call: TRBD1; v_call: TRBV5-5; clone_size: -; j_call: TRBJ1-4
cdr3_nt: TGTGCCAGCAGCCCAAATAATGTGAGGGGGCAGAGCTACAATGAGCAGTTCTTC; cdr3_aa: CASSPNNVRGQSYNEQFF; d_call: TRBD1; v_call: TRBV28; clone_size: -; j_call: TRBJ2-1
cdr3_nt: TGTGCCAGCAGTCCTGTTACCGGGGAGCTGTTTTTT; cdr3_aa: CASSPVTGELFF; d_call: -; v_call: TRBV28; clone_size: few; j_call: TRBJ2-2
cdr3_nt: TGTGCCAGCAGCTCTAGTAACAGGGGGGGAACTGAAGCTTTCTTT; cdr3_aa: CASSSSNRGGTEAFF; d_call: TRBD1; v_call: TRBV5-5; clone_size: many; j_call: TRBJ1-1
cdr3_nt: TGTGCCAGCAGCTCATCAGGGAGGATCTATGGCTACACCTTC; cdr3_aa: CASSSSGRIYGYTF; d_call: -; v_call: TRBV7-9; clone_size: few; j_call: TRBJ1-2
cdr3_nt: TGCGCCAGCAGCTTGTGGCTAGCGGGCTCCTACGAGCAGTACTTC; cdr3_aa: CASSLWLAGSYEQYF; d_call: TRBD2; v_call: TRBV5-1; clone_size: -; j_call: TRBJ2-7
cdr3_nt: TGTGCCAGCAGTGATTTAGGGACAGGGGTAACCGGGGAGCTGTTTTTT; cdr3_aa: CASSDLGTGVTGELFF; d_call: TRBD1; v_call: TRBV2; clone_size: few; j_call: TRBJ2-2
cdr3_nt: TGTGCCTGGAGTGACGGGGGGGGGACTGAAGCTTTCTTT; cdr3_aa: CAWSDGGGTEAFF; d_call: -; v_call: TRBV30; clone_size: -; j_call: TRBJ1-1
cdr3_nt: TGTGCCACCTCTGGGGAGTGGACAGATACGCAGTATTTT; cdr3_aa: CATSGEWTDTQYF; d_call: -; v_call: TRBV15; clone_size: few; j_call: TRBJ2-3
cdr3_nt: TGTGCCAGCAGTTGGGGGGGGGACTATAATTCACCCCTCCACTTT; cdr3_aa: CASSWGGDYNSPLHF; d_call: -; v_call: TRBV6-6; clone_size: -; j_call: TRBJ1-6